These 15 T cell receptor beta chains originate from one sample sequenced in a study of identifying expanded T cells in peripheral blood (dated by TCRdb to between 2018 and 2021). Library creation used the immunoSEQ multiplex PCR assay. Held by TCRdb, this immuneACCESS table contains in-frame sequences only and omits some clones. Under half of the omission traces to an unresolved V gene where checked; the cause of the rest is unknown. The sample contains more than 75,000 clones, about nine tenths of them found a single time. The biggest ten clones account for around 4% of the sample. Input material: blood. These receptors all stem from a person aged 18 to 75 in good health.

This clone was observed a single time. The rearrangement links TRBV28 to TRBJ2-7, with a weak D call TRBD2 (5 bases). This CDR3 is 15 amino acids long. Germline CDR1 MDHEN, CDR2 SYDVKM. V gave up 7 bases and J gave up 3 bases, with 19 bases separating them. CDR3 region: CASISAKRLNYEQYF. DNA of the CDR3: TGTGCCAGCATTTCAGCTAAGCGGTTAAACTACGAGCAGTACTTC.

The rearrangement links TRBV7-2 to TRBJ2-5; the D gene is possibly TRBD2 (5 bases). V lost 5 bases and J 3 bases, leaving 16 bases between the germline ends. The germline V gene has CDR1 SGHTA and CDR2 FQGNSA. CDR3 size: 15 residues. The CDR3 DNA reads as TGTGCCAGCAGCACCCCGTTGGAGGCGGAAGAGACCCAGTACTTC. Protein product: CASSTPLEAEETQYF.

The gene calls are TRBV30 and TRBJ1-1, with D tentatively TRBD1 (5 bases). V lost 4 bases, J lost 0 bases, and 18 bases lay in between. CDR1 and CDR2 from the germline V gene are GTSNPN and SVGIG (reference sequence). This CDR3 has 16 amino acids. This CDR3 is CAWIGRAPLMNTEAFF. The CDR3 bases are TGTGCCTGGATCGGCAGGGCCCCCTTAATGAACACTGAAGCTTTCTTT.

Concerning this clone: Other DNA sequences in this sample translate to the same CDR3. The chain carries TRBV6-4 and TRBJ2-3, with 8 positions matching TRBD2. After removal of 2 bases from V and 3 bases from J, the junction contained 1 base not matched to a gene. The CDR3 is 14 residues long. Germline V CDR1 and CDR2: MRHNA, SNTAGT. The chain's CDR3 is CASSDGGGTDTQYF. The CDR3 region has the DNA TGTGCCAGCAGTGACGGCGGGGGGACAGATACGCAGTATTTT.

The rearrangement links TRBV7-9 to TRBJ1-3; D may be TRBD1 (5 bases). V lost 5 bases to trimming and J lost 4 bases, with 21 bases between them. Germline-derived CDR1 and CDR2 are SEHNR and FQNEAQ (reference sequence). The CDR3 spans 17 residues. The CDR3 here is CASSPGRMGSSGNTIYF. In DNA, the CDR3 is TGTGCCAGCAGCCCAGGGCGGATGGGTTCGAGCGGAAACACCATATATTTT.

The chain recombines TRBV7-9 with TRBJ1-4, with TRBD1 identical over 8 bases. V lost 5 bases, J lost 5 bases, and 7 bases stayed unmatched. CDR1 is SEHNR and CDR2 is FQNEAQ in the germline V gene (reference sequence). The CDR3 is 15 amino acids. The DNA of the CDR3 is TGTGCCAGCAGCACCAGGACAGGGACCAATGAAAAACTGTTTTTT. Its translation: CASSTRTGTNEKLFF.

The rearrangement uses TRBV9 and TRBJ2-2; 13 nucleotides agree with TRBD2. V was pared by 3 bases and J by 7 bases, with 3 bases of the junction left unmatched. The CDR3 consists of 15 residues. In germline, CDR1 is SGDLS, CDR2 YYNGEE. CDR3 region: CASSEGTSGNGELFF. CDR3 bases: TGTGCCAGCAGCGAGGGGACTAGCGGGAACGGGGAGCTGTTTTTT.

The chain couples TRBV5-1 to TRBJ1-4, with D uncertain. The CDR3 is 14 amino acids. Germline-derived CDR1 and CDR2 are SGHRS and YFSETQ. Trimming pared 0 bases from V and 6 bases from J, leaving 9 bases between. In DNA form, the CDR3 reads TGCGCCAGCAGCTTGGTAGGGTATGATGAAAAACTGTTTTTT. Amino acid sequence: CASSLVGYDEKLFF. The full variable domain, rest sourced from reference TRBV5-1 and TRBJ1-4, is KAGVTQTPRYLIKTRGQQVTLSCSPISGHRSVSWYQQTPGQGLQFLFEYFSETQRNKGNFPGRFSGRQFSNSRSEMNVSTLELGDSALYLCASSLVGYDEKLFFGSGTQLSVL.

The genes are TRBV23-1 and TRBJ2-5; 8 nucleotides agree with TRBD1. TRBV23-1 is designated an ORF whose function remains uncertain. V lost 6 bases to trimming and J lost 5 bases; unmatched junction nucleotides: 14. The CDR3 consists of 16 residues. CDR3 protein: CASRSRGPSSRETQYF. The CDR3 DNA is TGCGCCAGCAGGAGCAGGGGGCCTTCTTCGCGTGAGACCCAGTACTTC.

The count of this clone is one. The genes are TRBV28 and TRBJ2-1; D unresolved. Trimming took off 4 bases at V and 3 bases at J, with 10 bases between the two ends. The CDR3 length is 14 residues. Germline loops: CDR1 MDHEN, CDR2 SYDVKM. DNA of the CDR3: TGTGCCAGCAGTTCCACCCTACGCTACAATGAGCAGTTCTTC. It codes for CASSSTLRYNEQFF.

The chain combines TRBV13 with TRBJ2-7; a possible D gene is TRBD2 (7 bases). Between the trimmed V and J ends, which lost 2 bases and 6 bases, there was a span of 20 bases. Germline lookup yields CDR1 PRHDT and CDR2 FYEKMQ (reference sequence). This CDR3 comprises 16 residues. In nucleotides, the CDR3 is TGTGCCAGCAGCTTACGCCAGGGGCCCTCGGGGGGCGAGCAGTACTTC. Translation: CASSLRQGPSGGEQYF.

The V call is TRBV5-4, the J call TRBJ1-1; D is perhaps TRBD1 (5 bases). Germline V CDR1 and CDR2: SGHNT, YYREEE (reference sequence). Trimming left V 2 bases short and J 5 bases short, with 13 bases between. The length of the CDR3 is 14 residues. As DNA, the CDR3 is TGTGCCAGCAGCTTCCACAATCGGGGGACTGAAGCTTTCTTT. It yields the protein CASSFHNRGTEAFF.

The V gene is TRBV2, the J gene TRBJ2-5; 7 nucleotides align to TRBD1. CDR1 SNHLY and CDR2 FYNNEI come from the germline V gene. The CDR3 runs to 13 residues. The V and J ends lost 10 bases and 5 bases, in that order; junction bases with no gene match: 10. The DNA of the CDR3 is TGTGCCATCATTAAGGGGGCAGGGGAGACCCAGTACTTC. The encoded protein is CAIIKGAGETQYF. The variable domain in full, with the rest retrieved from reference TRBV2 and TRBJ2-5, is EPEVTQTPSHQVTQMGQEVILRCVPISNHLYFYWYRQILGQKVEFLVSFYNNEISEKSEIFDDQFSVERPDGSNFTLKIRSTKLEDSAMYFCAIIKGAGETQYFGPGTRLLVL.

Only one count was recorded for this clone. V and J are TRBV11-3 and TRBJ2-3, with D uncertain. V lost 1 base, J lost 2 bases, and 7 bases lay in between. The CDR3 is 14 residues long. The germline V gene encodes CDR1 SGHNT and CDR2 YENEEA. The CDR3 is CASSLGSATDTQYF. In DNA form, the CDR3 reads TGTGCCAGCAGCTTAGGGTCTGCCACAGATACGCAGTATTTT.

The chain joins TRBV28 to TRBJ2-1; 11 positions match TRBD2. The junction had 6 bases not matched to a gene; V was cut back by 5 bases and J by 6 bases. This CDR3 is built from 15 residues. Per the germline V gene, CDR1 is MDHEN and CDR2 is SYDVKM. The DNA for the CDR3 is TGTGCCAGCAGTCCAAGACTAGCGGGATCCAATGAGCAGTTCTTC. It specifies CASSPRLAGSNEQFF.